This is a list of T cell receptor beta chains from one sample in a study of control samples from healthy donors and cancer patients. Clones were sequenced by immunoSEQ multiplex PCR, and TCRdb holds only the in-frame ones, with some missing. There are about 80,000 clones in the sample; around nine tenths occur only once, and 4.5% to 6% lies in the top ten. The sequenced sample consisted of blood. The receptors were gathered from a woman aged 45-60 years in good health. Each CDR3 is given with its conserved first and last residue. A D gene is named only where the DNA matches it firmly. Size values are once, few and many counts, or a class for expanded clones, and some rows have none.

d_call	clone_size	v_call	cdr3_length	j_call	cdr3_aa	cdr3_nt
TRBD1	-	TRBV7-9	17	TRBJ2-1	CASSSTSGQGFGSVQFF	TGTGCCAGCAGCTCGACCAGCGGACAGGGATTTGGGTCGGTGCAGTTCTTC
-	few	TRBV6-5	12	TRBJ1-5	CASNGVNQPQHF	TGTGCCAGCAACGGAGTCAATCAGCCCCAGCATTTT
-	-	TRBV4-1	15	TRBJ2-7	CASSQARGQIYEQYF	TGCGCCAGCAGCCAAGCCCGCGGCCAGATCTACGAGCAGTACTTC
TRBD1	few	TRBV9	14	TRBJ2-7	CASSGSRTGGEQYF	TGTGCCAGCAGCGGATCAAGGACAGGGGGCGAGCAGTACTTC
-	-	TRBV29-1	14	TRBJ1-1	CSIGIQGLNTEAFF	TGCAGCATTGGGATCCAGGGACTGAACACTGAAGCTTTCTTT
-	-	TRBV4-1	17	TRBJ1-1	CASSQARWGLMNTEAFF	TGCGCCAGCAGCCAAGCAAGGTGGGGATTAATGAACACTGAAGCTTTCTTT
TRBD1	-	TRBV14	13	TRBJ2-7	CASRTGAGNEQYF	TGTGCCAGCAGGACAGGGGCTGGAAACGAGCAGTACTTC
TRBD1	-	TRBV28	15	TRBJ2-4	CASSLIGTGEDIQYF	TGTGCCAGCAGTTTAATAGGGACAGGAGAGGACATTCAGTACTTC
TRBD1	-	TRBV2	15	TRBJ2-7	CASSANLGQVAEQYF	TGTGCCAGCAGTGCGAATTTAGGACAGGTAGCCGAGCAGTACTTC
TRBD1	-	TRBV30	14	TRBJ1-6	CAWSTGQGIEPLHF	TGTGCCTGGAGTACGGGACAGGGGATAGAACCCCTCCACTTT
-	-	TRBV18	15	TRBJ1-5	CASSPQQGREQPQHF	TGTGCCAGCTCACCACAACAGGGTCGGGAGCAGCCCCAGCATTTT
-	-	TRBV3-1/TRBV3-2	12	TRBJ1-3	CASSQVGNTIYF	TGTGCCAGCAGCCAAGTCGGAAACACCATATATTTT
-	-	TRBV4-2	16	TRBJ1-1	CASSQDVGGMNTEAFF	TGTGCCAGCAGCCAAGATGTAGGTGGGATGAACACTGAAGCTTTCTTT
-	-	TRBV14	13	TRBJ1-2	CASSPRQVWGYTF	TGTGCCAGCAGCCCCCGACAGGTTTGGGGCTACACCTTC
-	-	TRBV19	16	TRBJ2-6	CASSMGPRSGANVLTF	TGTGCCAGTAGTATGGGACCGCGCTCTGGGGCCAACGTCCTGACTTTC
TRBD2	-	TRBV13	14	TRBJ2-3	CASGQRGLGDTQYF	TGTGCCAGCGGGCAGCGGGGGCTAGGAGATACGCAGTATTTT
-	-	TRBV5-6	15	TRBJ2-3	CASSLGISSTDTQYF	TGTGCCAGCAGCTTGGGCATTTCTAGCACAGATACGCAGTATTTT
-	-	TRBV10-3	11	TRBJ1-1	CAISDGYKAFF	TGTGCCATCAGTGATGGATATAAAGCTTTCTTT
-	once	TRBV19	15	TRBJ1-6	CASRDVSSYNSPLHF	TGTGCCAGTAGGGATGTCAGCTCCTATAATTCACCCCTCCACTTT
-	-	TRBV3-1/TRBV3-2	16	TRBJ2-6	CASSQGVGAGANVLTF	TGTGCCAGCAGCCAAGGGGTGGGAGCTGGGGCCAACGTCCTGACTTTC
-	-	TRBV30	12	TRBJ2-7	CAWMGRTYEQYF	TGTGCCTGGATGGGGCGAACCTACGAGCAGTACTTC
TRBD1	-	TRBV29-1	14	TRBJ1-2	CSVEVQTGAAGYTF	TGCAGCGTTGAAGTTCAGACAGGGGCTGCTGGCTACACCTTC
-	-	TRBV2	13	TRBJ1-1	CASSDSVNTEAFF	TGTGCCAGCAGTGACAGTGTGAACACTGAAGCTTTCTTT
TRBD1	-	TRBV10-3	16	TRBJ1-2	CAISTPGQGLDYGYTF	TGTGCCATCAGCACTCCGGGACAGGGGTTGGACTATGGCTACACCTTC
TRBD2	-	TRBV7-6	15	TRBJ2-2	CASSRSSGGAGELFF	TGTGCCAGCAGCAGATCTAGCGGGGGGGCCGGGGAGCTGTTTTTT
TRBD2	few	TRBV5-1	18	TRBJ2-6	CASSLRLAGGSGANVLTF	TGCGCCAGCAGCTTGAGGCTAGCGGGGGGCTCTGGGGCCAACGTCCTGACTTTC
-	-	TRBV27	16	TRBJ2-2	CASSSSTLQGTGELFF	TGTGCCAGCAGTTCTTCAACGCTTCAGGGGACCGGGGAGCTGTTTTTT
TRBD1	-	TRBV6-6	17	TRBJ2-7	CASSRPAGTGNKYEQYF	TGTGCCAGCAGCCGACCAGCCGGGACAGGGAATAAATACGAGCAGTACTTC
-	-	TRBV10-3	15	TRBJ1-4	CAISESDGAGEKLFF	TGTGCCATCAGTGAGTCAGATGGGGCGGGGGAAAAACTGTTTTTT
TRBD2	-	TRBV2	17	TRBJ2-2	CASKGLAGEEESGELFF	TGTGCCAGCAAGGGACTAGCGGGGGAGGAGGAGAGCGGGGAGCTGTTTTTT
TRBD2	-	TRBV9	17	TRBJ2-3	CASSVDTSGGPTDTQYF	TGTGCCAGCAGCGTAGATACTAGCGGGGGTCCCACAGATACGCAGTATTTT
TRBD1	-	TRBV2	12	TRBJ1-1	CASLYYRGEAFF	TGTGCCAGCCTGTACTACAGGGGTGAAGCTTTCTTT
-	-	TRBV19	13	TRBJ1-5	CASAPGRGQPQHF	TGTGCCAGTGCTCCGGGGAGGGGTCAGCCCCAGCATTTT
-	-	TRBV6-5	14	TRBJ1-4	CASSSGQLNEKLFF	TGTGCCAGCAGCTCTGGACAGCTAAATGAAAAACTGTTTTTT
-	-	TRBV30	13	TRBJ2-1	CAWSQGIDNEQFF	TGTGCCTGGAGTCAGGGGATCGACAATGAGCAGTTCTTC
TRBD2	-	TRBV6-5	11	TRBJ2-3	CASILADTQYF	TGTGCCAGCATACTAGCGGATACGCAGTATTTT
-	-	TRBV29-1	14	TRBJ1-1	CSVGVSGRNTEAFF	TGCAGCGTTGGGGTTTCAGGGAGGAACACTGAAGCTTTCTTT
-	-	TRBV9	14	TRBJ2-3	CASSVQGSTDTQYF	TGTGCCAGCAGCGTTCAAGGTAGCACAGATACGCAGTATTTT
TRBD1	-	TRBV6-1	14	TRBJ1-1	CASSEAGTDTEAFF	TGTGCCAGCAGTGAAGCCGGGACAGACACTGAAGCTTTCTTT
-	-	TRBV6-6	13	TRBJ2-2	CASSSPGDGELFF	TGTGCCAGCAGTAGCCCGGGGGACGGGGAGCTGTTTTTT